Shown below are 10 T cell receptor beta chains from a single sample sequenced in a study of tumor and adjacent non-tumor tissue in lung cancer. No cell sorting was done before RNA was extracted from the tissue. A modified ARM-PCR protocol with three rounds of nested PCR amplified TCRbeta. Each CDR3 protein gets one entry after TCRdb re-called the multiplex PCR reads with MiXCR. The table includes under 150,000 distinct CDR3 sequences, approximately 66% detected once. The sample taken for sequencing was lung tumor tissue. These receptors were taken from a man aged 60-69 years with small cell lung cancer.

This clonotype was observed a few times. This could be a read error, since a much larger clone is one nucleotide away. The chain combines TRBV6-1 with TRBJ2-7; possible D gene TRBD1, 6 bases. The CDR3 contains 14 residues. CDR1 and CDR2 from the germline V gene are MNHNS and SASEGT. V lost 4 bases and J 2 bases, leaving 12 bases between the germline ends. CDR3 in amino acids: CASSVRQATYEQYF. The CDR3 DNA reads TGTGCCAGCAGTGTCCGACAGGCTACCTACGAGCAGTACTTC.

Regarding this clonotype: The missing conserved phenylalanine or tryptophan at the end of this CDR3 makes a read error likely. The J gene is TRBJ2-1, the V gene TRBV13, with TRBD2 as a possible D gene (6 bases). Germline values: CDR1 PRHDT, CDR2 FYEKMQ (reference sequence). This CDR3 is 13 amino acids long. The DNA of the CDR3 is TGTGCCAGCAGCTTACAGGACTACAATGATCAGTTCTCC. Amino acids: CASSLQDYNDQFS.

About this clonotype: A junction end diverges from the germline sequence, so it may reflect a read error. The genes are TRBV11-1 and TRBJ1-1; TRBD1 aligns across 7 bases. Germline CDR1 SGHAT, CDR2 FQDESV (reference sequence). This CDR3 has 15 residues. The CDR3 DNA sequence: TGTGCCAACAGCCCCCTCAGGGGGGGCAGCACTGAAGCTTTCTTT. Its protein product is CANSPLRGGSTEAFF.

Worth noting for this clonotype: A much larger clone sits a single nucleotide away, making a read error possible. This chain joins TRBV5-1 and TRBJ2-3, with D possibly being TRBD2 (5 bases). V shed 9 bases and J shed 4 bases, with 18 bases lying between them. This CDR3 region has 14 residues. Per the germline V gene, CDR1 is SGHRS and CDR2 is YFSETQ. The CDR3 loop is CANRAVNSADTQYF. The CDR3 region has the DNA TGCGCCAACCGTGCGGTAAATAGCGCAGATACGCAGTATTTT.

To note about this clonotype: At one boundary the junction diverges from the germline segment, which might be a read error. V and J are TRBV7-9 and TRBJ1-5; TRBD1 is a possible D gene (5 bases). Germline V gene data show CDR1 as SEHNR and CDR2 as FQNEAQ (reference sequence). There are 15 residues in the CDR3. The CDR3 DNA reads TGTGCCAGCAGATCCGGGACGGAACTCGCGCAGCCTCAGCATTTT. Translating it yields CASRSGTELAQPQHF.

V usage is TRBV11-1 and J usage is TRBJ2-7; TRBD1 matches 9 bases. V was clipped by 5 bases and J by 4 bases; unmatched bases: 6. The CDR3 spans 14 residues. Germline V gene data show CDR1 as SGHAT and CDR2 as FQDESV (reference sequence). The CDR3 here is CASSRTGDSYEQYF. In nucleotides, the CDR3 is TGTGCCAGCAGCCGGACAGGGGACTCATACGAGCAGTACTTC.

Concerning this clonotype itself: A read error may produce the germline difference seen at one junction end. The chain couples TRBV11-1 to TRBJ2-2, with a possible D match to TRBD1 (5 bases). The germline CDR1 and CDR2 sequences are SGHAT and FQDESV (reference sequence). This CDR3 comprises 16 residues. The CDR3 bases are TGTTCCAGCAGCTCCCCGGACACGGTAGATACCGGGGAGCTGTTTTTT. Protein: CSSSSPDTVDTGELFF.

About this clonotype itself: One end of the junction is discordant with germline, which a read error may explain. V usage is TRBV6-5 and J usage is TRBJ2-5; 9 nucleotides line up with TRBD1. Germline lookup yields CDR1 MNHEY and CDR2 SVGAGI. This CDR3 contains 13 residues. DNA of the CDR3: TGTGCCAGCAATGGGACAGGGATTGAGACCCAATACTTC. Translation: CASNGTGIETQYF.

The V and J genes are TRBV6-2 or TRBV6-3 and TRBJ1-5, with unresolved D. The end of the DNA fits TRBJ2-3 better, so the J call may be wrong. The V gene's germline CDR1 is MNHEY and CDR2 SVGEGT. The CDR3 has 13 amino acids. CDR3 sequence reads: CASSPAGIPAQYF. CDR3 sequence (DNA): TGTGCCAGCAGCCCCGCCGGCATCCCAGCCCAGTATTTT.

With respect to this clonotype: A much larger clone differs from this one at a single base, so this may be a read error. The rearrangement joins TRBV29-1 to TRBJ2-1; TRBD1 matches 7 bases. The CDR3 is 16 amino acids. Germline V gene lookup returns CDR1 SQVTM and CDR2 ANQGSEA. The CDR3 coding sequence is TGCAGCGCTGCAAGGGGACAGCTGAGCTCCTACAGTGAGCAGTTCTTC. As protein: CSAARGQLSSYSEQFF.